Listed below are T cell receptor beta chains from one sample, sequenced in a study of regulatory T cells in long-lasting Graves disease. Via MiXCR, TCRdb re-called the multiplex PCR reads, giving one row per CDR3 protein. The sample records a few hundred thousand distinct CDR3 sequences, 23% being singletons. The material was peripheral blood mononuclear cells (PBMCs), obtained when the disease was refractory, from a patient treated with antithyroid drugs. These receptors all stem from a female donor with Graves disease. CDR3s include the opening cysteine and the closing phenylalanine or tryptophan. The order of the fields is D gene, V gene, J gene, clone size, CDR3 protein, CDR3 DNA. A D gene is named only where the DNA matches it firmly. Size is omitted from some rows. Given values are once, few, many or a class for expanded clones.

TRBD2	TRBV20-1	TRBJ2-7	few	CSARQWTSSYEQYF	TGCAGTGCTAGACAGTGGACTAGCTCCTACGAGCAGTACTTC
.	TRBV7-2	TRBJ1-1	.	CASSLAPLEAFF	TGTGCCAGCAGCTTAGCCCCACTTGAAGCTTTCTTT
.	TRBV7-3	TRBJ2-7	.	CASSLMGGPYEQYF	TGTGCCAGCAGCTTAATGGGGGGCCCCTACGAGCAGTACTTC
TRBD1	TRBV11-2	TRBJ1-6	.	CASSVDRGRNSPLHF	TGTGCCAGCAGCGTAGACAGGGGACGTAATTCACCCCTCCACTTT
TRBD1	TRBV2	TRBJ1-2	many	CASSGQGPNYGYTF	TGTGCCAGCAGTGGACAGGGACCTAACTATGGCTACACCTTC
.	TRBV7-9	TRBJ2-2	once	CASSLGLLDTGELFF	TGTGCCAGCAGCTTGGGACTTTTGGACACCGGGGAGCTGTTTTTT
TRBD2	TRBV6-4	TRBJ2-7	.	CASSPYPGLAGDSREYEQYF	TGTGCCAGCAGTCCATACCCGGGACTAGCGGGAGACTCTCGGGAGTACGAGCAGTACTTC
.	TRBV7-6	TRBJ1-5	few	CASSLLPGGPQQRNQPQHF	TGTGCCAGCAGCTTACTCCCTGGAGGACCTCAACAGCGGAATCAGCCCCAGCATTTT
TRBD1	TRBV20-1	TRBJ1-2	few	CSASQRQGWGYGYTF	TGCAGTGCTAGTCAACGACAGGGCTGGGGCTATGGCTACACCTTC
.	TRBV9	TRBJ1-2	.	CASSVDGTEYGYTF	TGTGCCAGCAGCGTAGATGGGACGGAGTATGGCTACACCTTC
.	TRBV2	TRBJ1-3	many	CASSVSSGNTIYF	TGTGCCAGCAGTGTTAGCTCTGGAAACACCATATATTTT
.	TRBV5-1	TRBJ2-7	few	CASSLDGRSSYEQYF	TGCGCCAGCAGCTTGGATGGCAGAAGCTCCTACGAGCAGTACTTC
TRBD2	TRBV6-2/TRBV6-3	TRBJ2-5	many	CATTYAVGTSGTRAEETQYF	TGTGCCACCACTTACGCCGTTGGAACTAGCGGGACTCGCGCGGAGGAGACCCAGTACTTC
.	TRBV29-1	TRBJ1-1	.	CSVEFPAEAFF	TGCAGCGTTGAATTTCCCGCTGAAGCTTTCTTT
TRBD1	TRBV2	TRBJ2-1	few	CASSDPTGLSYNEQFF	TGTGCCAGCAGTGACCCGACAGGGTTATCCTACAATGAGCAGTTCTTC
.	TRBV12-3/TRBV12-4	TRBJ2-7	many	CASSLRVSTYEQYF	TGTGCCAGCAGCCTTAGGGTCTCCACCTACGAGCAGTACTTC
TRBD2	TRBV2	TRBJ2-7	many	CASSEVAGGTYEQYF	TGTGCCAGCAGTGAAGTAGCGGGAGGTACCTACGAGCAGTACTTC
.	TRBV20-1	TRBJ1-5	.	CSARHGNHYSNQPQHF	TGCAGTGCTAGACATGGGAATCATTATAGCAATCAGCCCCAGCATTTT
TRBD1	TRBV6-1	TRBJ1-1	few	CASNQGARFENTEAFF	TGTGCCAGCAACCAGGGGGCGAGGTTTGAGAACACTGAAGCTTTCTTT
TRBD1	TRBV27	TRBJ1-5	.	CASSLWWDRGGNQPQHF	TGTGCCAGCAGTTTATGGTGGGACAGGGGAGGGAATCAGCCCCAGCATTTT
.	TRBV28	TRBJ2-7	many	CASSPTDSYEQYF	TGTGCCAGCAGCCCCACCGACAGCTACGAGCAGTACTTC
TRBD1	TRBV6-1	TRBJ1-5	.	CASRETGANQPQHF	TGTGCCAGCAGAGAAACAGGGGCAAATCAGCCCCAGCATTTT
.	TRBV11-2	TRBJ1-2	.	CASSLYRKNYGYTF	TGTGCCAGCAGCTTATATCGGAAGAACTATGGCTACACCTTC
TRBD1	TRBV6-1	TRBJ1-4	few	CASRPGTGDEKLFF	TGTGCCAGCAGACCCGGGACAGGGGATGAAAAACTGTTTTTT
TRBD1	TRBV28	TRBJ1-5	many	CASSLCPGLEPGQGCNQPQHF	TGTGCCAGCAGTTTATGCCCTGGGTTGGAACCGGGACAGGGGTGCAATCAGCCCCAGCATTTT
TRBD2	TRBV28	TRBJ2-3	few	CASIRWASGSTDTQYF	TGTGCCAGCATACGATGGGCTAGCGGTAGCACAGATACGCAGTATTTT
TRBD1	TRBV9	TRBJ1-1	many	CASSVRTGGTEAFF	TGTGCCAGCAGCGTAAGGACAGGGGGGACTGAAGCTTTCTTT
TRBD2	TRBV9	TRBJ2-2	.	CASSAQTSGRRTGELFF	TGTGCCAGCAGCGCCCAAACTAGCGGGAGAAGAACCGGGGAGCTGTTTTTT
TRBD2	TRBV9	TRBJ2-2	.	CASSVTAGVADGELFF	TGTGCCAGCAGCGTAACAGCGGGAGTTGCGGACGGGGAGCTGTTTTTT
TRBD1	TRBV20-1	TRBJ2-1	.	CSAQEETGGNEQFF	TGCAGTGCCCAGGAGGAGACAGGGGGCAATGAGCAGTTCTTC
.	TRBV7-9	TRBJ1-4	.	CASSPDRPTADNEKLFF	TGTGCCAGCAGCCCAGATCGACCGACAGCGGATAATGAAAAACTGTTTTTT
.	TRBV6-2/TRBV6-3	TRBJ2-6	.	CASSYSSSGANVLTF	TGTGCCAGCAGTTACTCAAGCTCTGGGGCCAACGTCCTGACTTTC
TRBD1	TRBV2	TRBJ2-5	many	CASSEGTGETQYF	TGTGCCAGCAGTGAAGGGACAGGGGAGACCCAGTACTTC
.	TRBV10-3	TRBJ2-2	.	CAINESRREATGELFF	TGTGCCATCAATGAGTCGAGGAGGGAGGCCACCGGGGAGCTGTTTTTT
TRBD2	TRBV11-1	TRBJ2-7	many	CASSFAGTSGDEQYF	TGTGCCAGCAGCTTCGCCGGGACTAGCGGCGACGAGCAGTACTTC
TRBD1	TRBV4-1	TRBJ2-5	few	CASSQGRGQIQETQYF	TGCGCCAGCAGCCAGGGAAGGGGACAGATCCAAGAGACCCAGTACTTC
.	TRBV12-3/TRBV12-4	TRBJ1-2	many	CASSFSSRPAYGYTF	TGTGCCAGCAGTTTCTCCAGTCGACCAGCCTATGGCTACACCTTC
.	TRBV7-2	TRBJ1-3	few	CASSQGQPGNTIYF	TGTGCCAGCAGCCAGGGACAACCAGGAAACACCATATATTTT
.	TRBV28	TRBJ2-5	many	CASSFGGTQETQYF	TGTGCCAGCAGTTTCGGCGGGACCCAAGAGACCCAGTACTTC
.	TRBV28	TRBJ2-5	many	CASSTPGRHKTQYF	TGTGCCAGCAGTACTCCGGGACGCCATAAGACCCAGTACTTC
.	TRBV20-1	TRBJ1-2	.	CSARVNDGANYGYTF	TGCAGTGCTAGAGTTAACGACGGAGCTAACTATGGCTACACCTTC
.	TRBV15	TRBJ1-2	few	CATSRDRGGYGYTF	TGTGCCACCAGCAGAGACCGAGGGGGCTATGGCTACACCTTC
.	TRBV7-9	TRBJ2-1	.	CASSPLYGGTSNEQSF	TGTGCCAGCAGCCCACTATATGGCGGGACTTCCAATGAGCAGTCCTTC
TRBD2	TRBV6-2/TRBV6-3	TRBJ2-2	few	CASSSTSARGPGELFF	TGTGCCAGCAGTTCGACTAGCGCCCGAGGTCCCGGGGAGCTGTTTTTT
.	TRBV27	TRBJ1-6	many	CASRRDTRASPLHF	TGTGCCAGCAGGCGGGACACCAGGGCTTCACCCCTCCACTTT
.	TRBV6-2/TRBV6-3	TRBJ1-1	few	CASSYPGRNTEAFF	TGTGCCAGCAGTTACCCAGGACGGAACACTGAAGCTTTCTTT
.	TRBV6-1	TRBJ2-2	few	CASRAFTGNTGELFF	TGTGCCAGCAGAGCTTTCACAGGGAACACCGGGGAGCTGTTTTTT
.	TRBV19	TRBJ1-5	.	CATTDEGGMGNQPQHF	TGTGCCACGACAGATGAGGGGGGTATGGGCAATCAGCCCCAGCATTTT
.	TRBV6-1	TRBJ2-2	.	CASSRIRQGGGTGELFF	TGTGCCAGCAGCCGGATCCGCCAGGGTGGGGGCACCGGGGAGCTGTTTTTT
.	TRBV20-1	TRBJ2-7	few	CSAIRGLGLYEQYF	TGCAGTGCTATAAGGGGCCTCGGACTCTACGAGCAGTACTTC